One and the same sample provided the 13 T cell receptor beta chains below, sequenced in a study of blood T cell repertoires in COVID-19. Some clones are missing from TCRdb's copy, which holds only in-frame ones; the method was immunoSEQ multiplex PCR. The sample records hundreds of thousands of clones, around 89% being singletons. The specimen sequenced was PBMCs or T cells enriched from blood (not recorded which). These receptors were obtained from a man aged 18 to 35 who had recovered from COVID-19.

This clone was observed a single time. The rearrangement links TRBV12-5 to TRBJ2-4, with D maybe TRBD1 (6 bases). The CDR3 runs to 13 residues. V was trimmed by 1 base and J by 7 bases, leaving 8 bases between them. The germline gives CDR1 LGHNT, CDR2 FRNRAP. The CDR3 spells CASGLGTGNIQYF. The CDR3 region has the DNA TGTGCTAGTGGTTTGGGCACAGGGAACATTCAGTACTTC.

This chain joins TRBV19 and TRBJ2-5; the D gene is possibly TRBD1 (5 bases). The V gene's germline CDR1 is LNHDA and CDR2 SQIVND (reference sequence). This CDR3 comprises 16 residues. V dropped 1 base and J dropped 3 bases, with 15 bases sitting between them. The CDR3 region has the DNA TGTGCCAGTAGTATAGGGTACAGGAGACCCGAAGAGACCCAGTACTTC. The encoded protein is CASSIGYRRPEETQYF. The full variable domain, its missing parts supplied by reference TRBV19 and TRBJ2-5, is DGGITQSPKYLFRKEGQNVTLSCEQNLNHDAMYWYRQDPGQGLRLIYYSQIVNDFQKGDIAEGYSVSREKKESFPLTVTSAQKNPTAFYLCASSIGYRRPEETQYFGPGTRLLVL.

The V and J genes are TRBV28 and TRBJ2-7; D is undetermined. Germline V gene data show CDR1 as MDHEN and CDR2 as SYDVKM. The CDR3 is 17 residues long. V was pared by 5 bases and J by 3 bases, with 23 bases between. The CDR3: CASSRLLPRNPNYEQYF. The CDR3, as DNA: TGTGCCAGCAGTCGACTCCTTCCTCGAAACCCAAACTACGAGCAGTACTTC.

The gene calls are TRBV12-5 and TRBJ1-4; D is possibly TRBD1 (5 bases). The CDR3 consists of 14 residues. Germline V gene data show CDR1 as LGHNT and CDR2 as FRNRAP. Trimming pared 2 bases from V and 7 bases from J, leaving 11 bases between. The CDR3 coding sequence is TGTGCTAGTGGTTTGCTCCCGGGGGGTGAAAAACTGTTTTTT. Translated: CASGLLPGGEKLFF. The entire variable domain, with the rest obtained from reference TRBV12-5 and TRBJ1-4, is as follows: DARVTQTPRHKVTEMGQEVTMRCQPILGHNTVFWYRQTMMQGLELLAYFRNRAPLDDSGMPKDRFSAEMPDATLATLKIQPSEPRDSAVYFCASGLLPGGEKLFFGSGTQLSVL.

The chain carries TRBV9 and TRBJ1-1; D remains unclear. Deletions cut 2 bases from V and 0 bases from J, with 8 bases between. This CDR3 comprises 14 residues. Per the germline V gene, CDR1 is SGDLS and CDR2 is YYNGEE. The CDR3 bases are TGTGCCAGCAGCGTTCAGGACTTGAACACTGAAGCTTTCTTT. It yields the protein CASSVQDLNTEAFF.

V gene TRBV5-1 combines with J gene TRBJ2-1; 13 bases line up with TRBD2. Unmatched junction bases numbered 7, after V lost 3 bases and J lost 4 bases. CDR3 length equals 17 residues. The germline gives CDR1 SGHRS, CDR2 YFSETQ. The CDR3 DNA reads TGCGCCAGCAGCTGGAGATGGACTAGCGGGAGTTACAATGAGCAGTTCTTC. This gives the protein CASSWRWTSGSYNEQFF. Variable domain in full (rest from reference TRBV5-1 and TRBJ2-1): KAGVTQTPRYLIKTRGQQVTLSCSPISGHRSVSWYQQTPGQGLQFLFEYFSETQRNKGNFPGRFSGRQFSNSRSEMNVSTLELGDSALYLCASSWRWTSGSYNEQFFGPGTRLTVL.

The V call is TRBV27, the J call TRBJ1-2; TRBD1 aligns across 8 bases. CDR1 and CDR2 from the germline V gene are MNHEY and SMNVEV (reference sequence). The CDR3 is 16 residues long. The junction had 16 bases not matched to a gene; V was cut back by 5 bases and J by 8 bases. CDR3 amino acids: CASSTFRGQVGGGYTF. The CDR3 region has the DNA TGTGCCAGCAGTACGTTCAGGGGGCAAGTGGGCGGCGGCTACACCTTC.

This clone is a singleton in its sample. The V and J genes are TRBV28 and TRBJ2-7, with D unclear. Germline V CDR1 and CDR2: MDHEN, SYDVKM. Trimming took 4 bases from V and 4 from J, leaving 8 bases between them. The CDR3 loop spans 12 amino acids. The CDR3 coding sequence is TGTGCCAGCAGTTCTGTGAGGTACGAGCAGTACTTC. Protein product: CASSSVRYEQYF.

This chain links TRBV6-5 with TRBJ1-1; D ambiguous. The CDR3 length is 14 residues. V was cut by 0 bases and J by 1 base, with 6 bases left in between. Germline V CDR1 and CDR2: MNHEY, SVGAGI. The CDR3: CASSYSTRNTEAFF. CDR3 sequence (DNA): TGTGCCAGCAGTTACTCGACACGGAACACTGAAGCTTTCTTT.

The CDR3 DNA follows: TGTGCCAGCCCCTCCGGGACTAGAGTACGCGAGCAGTACTTC. This sequence encodes CASPSGTRVREQYF. The J gene is TRBJ2-7, the V gene TRBV9; 8 bases agree with TRBD2. The CDR3 covers 14 residues. Germline values: CDR1 SGDLS, CDR2 YYNGEE. After removal of 7 bases from V and 6 bases from J, the junction contained 12 bases not matched to a gene.

This clone came up once. The chain recombines TRBV11-3 with TRBJ2-2; 12 bases agree with TRBD1. Trimming removed 5 bases from V and 5 bases from J; junction bases left unmatched: 6. Per the germline V gene, CDR1 is SGHNT and CDR2 is YENEEA. The CDR3 totals 16 residues. The CDR3 DNA reads TGTGCCAGCAGCCACCGGGACAGGGGGCCGACCGGGGAGCTGTTTTTT. Protein product: CASSHRDRGPTGELFF.

V gene TRBV5-6 combines with J gene TRBJ2-7; unclear D gene. This CDR3 spans 15 amino acids. V lost 1 base and J lost 5, with 16 bases in between. Germline CDR1 is SGHDT and CDR2 is YYEEEE. In DNA form, the CDR3 reads TGTGCCAGCAGCTTGATTCCTGACGGGTTCGACGAGCAGTACTTC. Translation gives CASSLIPDGFDEQYF.

This clone came up a few times. The chain combines TRBV14 with TRBJ2-6; D is unclear. Trimming left V 5 bases short and J 1 base short, with 9 bases between. There are 15 residues in the CDR3. Germline CDR1 SGHDN, CDR2 FVKESK. CDR3 DNA: TGTGCCAGCAGCTCCAGGCTGTCTGGGGCCAACGTCCTGACTTTC. Its translation is CASSSRLSGANVLTF.